The 31 T cell receptor beta chains below come from one sample, sequenced in a study of blood T cell repertoires in COVID-19. Using immunoSEQ multiplex PCR, the repertoire was profiled, and TCRdb retains in-frame clones only, with some absent. The sample holds around 25,000 clones, about 90% seen once. Sequencing was carried out using peripheral blood. The receptors were sampled from a human donor in a cohort sampled during active COVID-19.

V and J are TRBV5-4 and TRBJ2-1; 10 positions match TRBD2. J gave up 3 bases and V 4 bases, and 7 bases lay outside the gene matches. Germline V gives CDR1 SGHNT, CDR2 YYREEE (reference sequence). The CDR3 is 16 residues long. As DNA, the CDR3 is TGTGCCAGCAGCGCCAAGCGGGGGGGCATCTACAATGAGCAGTTCTTC. Translation gives CASSAKRGGIYNEQFF.

The chain joins TRBV7-6 to TRBJ2-1; D perhaps matches TRBD2 (6 bases). Trimming stripped 1 base from V and 8 bases from J, with 21 bases between. Germline V gene data show CDR1 as SGHVS and CDR2 as FNYEAQ. The length of the CDR3 is 17 residues. This CDR3 is CASSLGTGRMGTDEQFF. Here the CDR3 DNA reads TGTGCCAGCAGCTTAGGTACCGGGAGAATGGGGACCGATGAGCAGTTCTTC.

The CDR3 nucleotides read TGTGCCAGCAGCTTAGATGTCAGAATTAATGAAAAACTGTTTTTT. This sequence encodes CASSLDVRINEKLFF. This sequence joins TRBV7-9 and TRBJ1-4; D call uncertain. V was pared by 1 base and J by 4 bases, with 10 bases between. Germline V gives CDR1 SEHNR, CDR2 FQNEAQ (reference sequence). CDR3 length: 15 residues.

The rearrangement joins TRBV9 to TRBJ2-1; the match to TRBD2 covers 11 bases. The CDR3 runs 17 residues. Per the germline V gene, CDR1 is SGDLS and CDR2 is YYNGEE. J gave up 4 bases and V 4 bases, and 10 bases lay outside the gene matches. CDR3 region: CASSIHSGRADYNEQFF. In DNA, the CDR3 is TGTGCCAGCAGCATCCATAGCGGGAGGGCCGATTACAATGAGCAGTTCTTC.

The rearrangement uses TRBV5-1 and TRBJ2-7; a possible D gene is TRBD2 (7 bases). The V end was cut by 0 bases, the J end by 4 bases, with 17 bases between. CDR3 length equals 16 residues. The germline V gene has CDR1 SGHRS and CDR2 YFSETQ. The CDR3 loop reads CASSLVFGGAFYEQYF. DNA of the CDR3: TGCGCCAGCAGCTTGGTTTTTGGGGGGGCGTTTTACGAGCAGTACTTC.

The chain is built from TRBV10-3 and TRBJ2-3, with D hard to call. Trimming shortened V by 2 bases and J by 2 bases, and 5 bases separated the two germline ends. This CDR3 has 13 residues. Germline CDR1 reads ENHRY; CDR2 reads SYGVKD. This chain's CDR3 is CAISEGLTDTQYF. The CDR3 DNA sequence: TGTGCCATCAGTGAGGGGCTCACAGATACGCAGTATTTT.

The chain has TRBV11-3 and TRBJ2-2; 11 nucleotides align to TRBD2. The V gene's germline CDR1 is SGHNT and CDR2 YENEEA. J was trimmed by 6 bases and V by 5 bases; bases with no gene match: 2. The CDR3 runs to 14 residues. As DNA, the CDR3 is TGTGCCAGCAGCCAACTAGCGGGGGCCGGGGAGCTGTTTTTT. Translated, it gives CASSQLAGAGELFF.

The J gene is TRBJ2-2, the V gene TRBV5-4; 9 bases agree with TRBD1. Germline lookup yields CDR1 SGHNT and CDR2 YYREEE (reference sequence). The CDR3 totals 17 residues. V shed 5 bases and J 3 bases; nucleotides not matched to a gene: 11. CDR3: CASSSVRGTGYTGELFF. In DNA form, the CDR3 reads TGTGCCAGCAGTTCCGTCAGAGGGACAGGGTACACCGGGGAGCTGTTTTTT. The complete variable domain, with remaining parts taken from reference TRBV5-4 and TRBJ2-2, reads ETGVTQSPTHLIKTRGQQVTLRCSSQSGHNTVSWYQQALGQGPQFIFQYYREEENGRGNFPPRFSGLQFPNYSSELNVNALELDDSALYLCASSSVRGTGYTGELFFGEGSRLTVL.

The rearrangement joins TRBV6-1 to TRBJ2-2, with TRBD2 matching 14 bases. Germline CDR1 reads MNHNS; CDR2 reads SASEGT. This CDR3 spans 18 amino acids. The V segment lost 0 bases and the J segment 4 bases; nucleotides outside the gene matches: 4. The DNA of the CDR3 is TGTGCCAGCAGTGAAGCGACTAGCGGGGGGGCGGGCACCGGGGAGCTGTTTTTT. It yields the protein CASSEATSGGAGTGELFF.

The chain recombines TRBV28 with TRBJ2-7; 10 bases align to TRBD1. CDR3 size: 18 residues. The germline V gene has CDR1 MDHEN and CDR2 SYDVKM. After removal of 5 bases from V and 0 bases from J, the junction contained 13 bases not matched to a gene. The CDR3 DNA is TGTGCCAGCAGTCGAATCCGGGACAGGGGCCCCAGCTCCTACGAGCAGTACTTC. This translates into CASSRIRDRGPSSYEQYF.

V is TRBV5-6 and J is TRBJ2-7; D might be TRBD1 (6 bases). This CDR3 is 15 amino acids long. Germline V gene data show CDR1 as SGHDT and CDR2 as YYEEEE. Trimming took 1 base from V and 3 from J, leaving 14 bases between them. CDR3 DNA: TGTGCCAGCAGCTTGTTTGACAGGCCCAACTACGAGCAGTACTTC. Translated, it gives CASSLFDRPNYEQYF. The whole variable domain, remainder taken from reference TRBV5-6 and TRBJ2-7, is DAGVTQSPTHLIKTRGQQVTLRCSPKSGHDTVSWYQQALGQGPQFIFQYYEEEERQRGNFPDRFSGHQFPNYSSELNVNALLLGDSALYLCASSLFDRPNYEQYFGPGTRLTVT.

The chain joins TRBV29-1 to TRBJ2-2, with 8 nucleotides matching TRBD2. CDR1 and CDR2 (germline): SQVTM, ANQGSEA. This CDR3 contains 14 residues. The J segment lost 1 base and the V segment lost 4 bases, leaving 2 bases of the junction unmatched. The CDR3: CSVGLAGNTGELFF. For the CDR3, the DNA is TGCAGCGTTGGGCTAGCGGGGAACACCGGGGAGCTGTTTTTT.

This clone was observed a few times. The V and J genes are TRBV27 and TRBJ2-7; 7 positions agree with TRBD1. The CDR3 is 13 residues long. CDR1 is MNHEY and CDR2 is SMNVEV in the germline V gene (reference sequence). The V segment lost 5 bases and the J segment 6 bases; nucleotides outside the gene matches: 7. The CDR3 DNA follows: TGTGCCAGCAGTCCCTATGACAGGGCCGAGCAGTACTTC. It is translated as CASSPYDRAEQYF.

The V call is TRBV19, the J call TRBJ1-5; possible D gene TRBD1, 6 bases. The CDR3 covers 18 residues. CDR1 is LNHDA, CDR2 SQIVND, per germline (reference sequence). V shed 7 bases and J shed 0 bases, with 22 bases lying between them. The CDR3 sequence is CASTLTGRGRSSNQPQHF. In nucleotides, the CDR3 is TGTGCCAGTACCTTAACCGGCAGGGGTAGATCTAGCAATCAGCCCCAGCATTTT.

V and J are TRBV9 and TRBJ2-3, with TRBD2 matching over 15 bases. Unmatched junction bases numbered 1, after V lost 3 bases and J lost 5 bases. Germline values: CDR1 SGDLS, CDR2 YYNGEE. The length of the CDR3 is 15 residues. The CDR3 region is CASSAGLAGGDTQYF. The CDR3, as DNA: TGTGCCAGCAGCGCGGGACTAGCGGGGGGAGATACGCAGTATTTT.

This clone was seen only once. The J gene is TRBJ2-1, the V gene TRBV6-6; D unclear. The V and J ends lost 6 bases and 10 bases respectively, with 10 bases between them. This CDR3 contains 11 residues. Per germline, CDR1 MNHNY and CDR2 SVGAGI (reference sequence). DNA for the CDR3: TGTGCCAGCAGCCCGGTCCGCGAGCAGTTCTTC. Translated, it gives CASSPVREQFF.

The genes are TRBV3-1 (or the pseudogene TRBV3-2) and TRBJ2-3; D is undetermined. V shed 2 bases and J shed 4 bases, with 10 bases lying between them. This CDR3 is 14 amino acids long. Germline values: CDR1 LGHDT, CDR2 YNNKEL (reference sequence). CDR3: CASSQRSSSDTQYF. The CDR3 DNA follows: TGTGCCAGCAGCCAAAGGAGCAGTTCAGATACGCAGTATTTT.

The V call is TRBV9, the J call TRBJ1-1; the match to TRBD1 covers 7 bases. V shed 0 bases, J shed 4 bases, and the junction held 3 bases outside the gene matches. Germline assignment: CDR1 SGDLS and CDR2 YYNGEE. CDR3 size: 14 residues. The CDR3 bases are TGTGCCAGCAGCGTAGCCCGGGACAGCACTGAAGCTTTCTTT. Amino acid sequence: CASSVARDSTEAFF.

V usage is TRBV5-6 and J usage is TRBJ1-6, with D uncertain. CDR3 length equals 14 residues. The V gene lost 1 base and the J gene lost 1 base, with 3 bases spanning the gap. CDR1 SGHDT and CDR2 YYEEEE come from the germline V gene. CDR3 in amino acids: CASSLSSYNSPLHF. CDR3 nucleotides: TGTGCCAGCAGCTTGTCTTCCTATAATTCACCCCTCCACTTT.

The rearrangement joins TRBV6-5 to TRBJ1-2, with 7 bases fitting TRBD1. J lost 4 bases, V lost 6 bases, and 8 bases had no gene match. Germline V gene data show CDR1 as MNHEY and CDR2 as SVGAGI. The CDR3 sequence is 14 residues long. The chain's CDR3 is CASRHDREAYGYTF. The CDR3, as DNA: TGTGCCAGCAGACACGACAGGGAAGCCTATGGCTACACCTTC.

J is TRBJ2-1 and V is TRBV19, with D possibly matching TRBD1 (5 bases). Germline CDR1 and CDR2: LNHDA and SQIVND (reference sequence). The CDR3 is 12 residues long. V was cut by 6 bases and J by 10 bases, with 13 bases left in between. The CDR3 protein is CASSTQGGEQFF. In DNA, the CDR3 is TGTGCCAGTAGCACGCAGGGCGGCGAGCAGTTCTTC.

This chain links TRBV27 with TRBJ2-7; weak D call: TRBD2 (5 bases). This CDR3 spans 14 amino acids. In germline, CDR1 is MNHEY, CDR2 SMNVEV (reference sequence). Trimming removed 5 bases from V and 0 bases from J, with 11 bases in between. The chain's CDR3 is CASSSTRSSYEQYF. The CDR3 DNA reads TGTGCCAGCAGTAGCACTAGGAGCTCCTACGAGCAGTACTTC.

The rearrangement joins TRBV5-1 to TRBJ2-7; 8 bases line up with TRBD1. The V segment lost 3 bases and the J segment 6 bases; nucleotides outside the gene matches: 8. This CDR3 is built from 14 residues. Germline values: CDR1 SGHRS, CDR2 YFSETQ. CDR3 sequence: CASSSRDRSGEQYF. Written as DNA, the CDR3 is TGCGCCAGCAGCTCCCGGGACAGGTCAGGCGAGCAGTACTTC.

The chain joins TRBV4-2 to TRBJ2-6; no clear D gene. CDR1 LGHNA and CDR2 YNFKEQ come from the germline V gene. The CDR3 consists of 16 residues. The V end lost 0 bases, the J end lost 2 bases, and 8 bases lay between the germline ends. In DNA, the CDR3 is TGTGCCAGCAGCCAAGAGTCCCCCACTGGGGCCAACGTCCTGACTTTC. This translates into CASSQESPTGANVLTF.

This clone was observed a single time. V is TRBV6-1 and J is TRBJ2-7; D is unresolved. V lost 2 bases, J lost 2 bases, and 7 bases lay in between. The germline gives CDR1 MNHNS, CDR2 SASEGT. The CDR3 is 13 amino acids. In DNA, the CDR3 is TGTGCCAGCAGTGAACAGGTTCCCTACGAGCAGTACTTC. Protein sequence: CASSEQVPYEQYF.

The chain employs TRBV11-2 and TRBJ2-3; perhaps TRBD2 as D (5 bases). The germline V and J ends were trimmed by 4 bases and 0 bases, with 11 bases remaining between them. Per the germline V gene, CDR1 is SGHAT and CDR2 is FQNNGV. The CDR3 extends over 15 amino acids. The CDR3 reads CASSYSGSSTDTQYF. CDR3 DNA sequence: TGTGCCAGCAGCTACAGCGGTTCTAGCACAGATACGCAGTATTTT.

CDR3 sequence reads: CASSGGAGNTIYF. DNA for the CDR3: TGTGCCAGCAGTGGAGGGGCTGGAAACACCATATATTTT. This chain joins TRBV28 and TRBJ1-3, with D perhaps TRBD1 (5 bases). V lost 5 bases to trimming and J lost 2 bases, with 7 bases between them. Germline CDR1 is MDHEN and CDR2 is SYDVKM. CDR3 size: 13 residues.

The chain couples TRBV11-2 to TRBJ2-3; 8 bases are a match to TRBD1. The CDR3 runs 14 residues. From germline, CDR1 is SGHAT and CDR2 FQNNGV. J gave up 6 bases and V 4 bases, and 6 bases lay outside the gene matches. CDR3 sequence (DNA): TGTGCCAGCAGCTCTCTGCAGGGGGCGGATACGCAGTATTTT. Encoded protein: CASSSLQGADTQYF. Filled out from reference TRBV11-2 and TRBJ2-3, the complete variable domain reads EAGVAQSPRYKIIEKRQSVAFWCNPISGHATLYWYQQILGQGPKLLIQFQNNGVVDDSQLPKDRFSAERLKGVDSTLKIQPAKLEDSAVYLCASSSLQGADTQYFGPGTRLTVL.

This sequence joins TRBV6-2 or TRBV6-3 and TRBJ2-1; 14 positions match TRBD2. The CDR3 sequence is 16 residues long. Germline CDR1 reads MNHEY; CDR2 reads SVGEGT. Trimming at V came to 5 bases and at J to 8 bases, leaving 8 bases not matched to a gene. CDR3 loop: CASSTLGLAGGYEQFF. The DNA for the CDR3 is TGTGCCAGCAGTACACTTGGACTAGCGGGAGGTTATGAGCAGTTCTTC.

The CDR3 is CASEAGRDQPQHF. The CDR3 DNA sequence: TGTGCCAGTGAGGCAGGGCGTGATCAGCCCCAGCATTTT. V gene TRBV2 combines with J gene TRBJ1-5; tentatively, D is TRBD1 (5 bases). The CDR3 sequence is 13 residues long. Trimming cost V 9 bases and J 5 bases, with 14 bases left between them. Germline V gene lookup returns CDR1 SNHLY and CDR2 FYNNEI.

CDR3 bases: TGTGCCAGTAGTTTGGAGCGGATGAGCTACGAGCAGTACTTC. This sequence encodes CASSLERMSYEQYF. The chain recombines TRBV19 with TRBJ2-7; D may be TRBD2 (5 bases). The CDR3 runs 14 residues. Germline CDR1 and CDR2: LNHDA and SQIVND (reference sequence). Trimming shortened V by 5 bases and J by 3 bases, and 14 bases separated the two germline ends.